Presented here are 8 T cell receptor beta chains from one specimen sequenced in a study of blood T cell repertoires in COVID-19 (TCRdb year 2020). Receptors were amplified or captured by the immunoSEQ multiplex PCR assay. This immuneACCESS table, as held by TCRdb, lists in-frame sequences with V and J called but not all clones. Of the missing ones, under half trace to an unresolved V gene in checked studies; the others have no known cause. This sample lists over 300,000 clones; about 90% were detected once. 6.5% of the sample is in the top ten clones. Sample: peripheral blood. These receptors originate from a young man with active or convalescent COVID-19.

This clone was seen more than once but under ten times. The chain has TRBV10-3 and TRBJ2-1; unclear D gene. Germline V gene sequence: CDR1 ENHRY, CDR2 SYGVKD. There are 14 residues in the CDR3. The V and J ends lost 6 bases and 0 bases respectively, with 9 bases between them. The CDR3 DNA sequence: TGTGCCATCAGCGACACTGGCTCCTACAATGAGCAGTTCTTC. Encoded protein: CAISDTGSYNEQFF.

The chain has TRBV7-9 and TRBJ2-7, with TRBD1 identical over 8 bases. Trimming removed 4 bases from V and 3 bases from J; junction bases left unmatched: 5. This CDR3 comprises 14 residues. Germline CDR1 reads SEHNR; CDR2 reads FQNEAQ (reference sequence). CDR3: CASSSGQDLYEQYF. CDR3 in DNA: TGTGCCAGCAGCTCGGGACAGGACCTCTACGAGCAGTACTTC.

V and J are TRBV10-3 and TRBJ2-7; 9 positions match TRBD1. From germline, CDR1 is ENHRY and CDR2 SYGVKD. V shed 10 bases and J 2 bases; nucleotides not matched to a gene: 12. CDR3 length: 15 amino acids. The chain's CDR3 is CATREGTGSPYEQYF. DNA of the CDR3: TGTGCCACCAGAGAGGGGACAGGGAGCCCCTACGAGCAGTACTTC.

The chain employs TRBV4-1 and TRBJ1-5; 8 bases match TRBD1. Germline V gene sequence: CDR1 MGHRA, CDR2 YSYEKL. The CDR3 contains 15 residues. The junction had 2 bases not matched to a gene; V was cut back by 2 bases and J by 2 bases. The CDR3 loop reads CASSQMTGGNQPQHF. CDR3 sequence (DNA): TGCGCCAGCAGCCAAATGACAGGGGGCAATCAGCCCCAGCATTTT.

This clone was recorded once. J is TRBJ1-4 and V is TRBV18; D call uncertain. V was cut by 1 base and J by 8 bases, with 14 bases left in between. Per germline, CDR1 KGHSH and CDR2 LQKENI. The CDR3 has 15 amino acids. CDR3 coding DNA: TGTGCCAGCTCACCACTAGGAGAGTCTCGGGAAAAACTGTTTTTT. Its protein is CASSPLGESREKLFF. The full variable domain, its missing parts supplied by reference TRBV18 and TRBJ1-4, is NAGVMQNPRHLVRRRGQEARLRCSPMKGHSHVYWYRQLPEEGLKFMVYLQKENIIDESGMPKERFSAEFPKEGPSILRIQQVVRGDSAAYFCASSPLGESREKLFFGSGTQLSVL.

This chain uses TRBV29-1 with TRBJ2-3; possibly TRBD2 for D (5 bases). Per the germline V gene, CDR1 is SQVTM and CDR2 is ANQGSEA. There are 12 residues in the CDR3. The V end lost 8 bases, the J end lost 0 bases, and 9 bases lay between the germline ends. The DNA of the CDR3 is TGCAGCACCTGGACTAGCACAGATACGCAGTATTTT. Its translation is CSTWTSTDTQYF.

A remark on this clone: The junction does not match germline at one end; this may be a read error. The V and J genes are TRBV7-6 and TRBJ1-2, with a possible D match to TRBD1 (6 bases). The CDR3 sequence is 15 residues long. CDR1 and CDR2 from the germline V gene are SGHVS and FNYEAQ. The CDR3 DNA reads TGTGCCAGCAGCCTAGCGAGTGGGGAAGGGGGTGGCTACACCTTC. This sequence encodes CASSLASGEGGGYTF.

CDR3 region: CASSVPGSPLHF. The CDR3 DNA reads as TGTGCCAGCAGTGTACCGGGTTCACCCCTCCACTTT. The chain recombines TRBV2 with TRBJ1-6; D call uncertain. The germline CDR1 and CDR2 sequences are SNHLY and FYNNEI. This CDR3 region has 12 residues. V gave up 4 bases and J gave up 9 bases, with 7 bases separating them.